One and the same sample provided the 17 T cell receptor beta chains below, sequenced in a study of beta chain features in type 1 diabetes. The isolated RNA, all of it, was reverse transcribed, so expressed TCRB transcripts were what got sequenced. Clones were read by immunoSEQ multiplex PCR, and TCRdb kept only the in-frame ones, dropping some. The sample yields 860,000 or so clones, 17% seen once. Sequencing used naive CD4+ T cells from blood. The receptors here all came from a young woman in good health.

The V call is TRBV7-2, the J call TRBJ2-7; D call uncertain. The CDR3 consists of 13 residues. Germline V gene lookup returns CDR1 SGHTA and CDR2 FQGNSA. Trimming pared 2 bases from V and 7 bases from J, leaving 12 bases between. The chain's CDR3 is CASSLPTPKEQYF. The CDR3 DNA sequence: TGTGCCAGCAGCTTACCGACCCCTAAGGAGCAGTACTTC.

This clone was found a few times. The chain recombines TRBV10-3 with TRBJ2-1; 11 bases agree with TRBD2. Germline-derived CDR1 and CDR2 are ENHRY and SYGVKD. This CDR3 is 20 amino acids long. J lost 4 bases, V lost 0 bases, and 14 bases had no gene match. In DNA, the CDR3 is TGTGCCATCAGTGAGTCGACGGCTAGCGGGAGGAGGAGGATATACAATGAGCAGTTCTTC. Its protein is CAISESTASGRRRIYNEQFF.

As DNA, the CDR3 is TGCAGCGCCGGGGGGCCTAGCGTTCAAGAGACCCAGTACTTC. This encodes CSAGGPSVQETQYF. The chain has TRBV29-1 and TRBJ2-5, with D possibly TRBD2 on 7 matching bases. Germline CDR1 SQVTM, CDR2 ANQGSEA. Trimming removed 7 bases from V and 2 bases from J, with 17 bases in between. CDR3 size: 14 residues.

The chain recombines TRBV4-3 with TRBJ2-7, with D uncertain. The CDR3 covers 14 residues. Germline values: CDR1 LGHNA, CDR2 YSLEER. V lost 2 bases and J lost 6, with 14 bases in between. The CDR3 DNA reads TGCGCCAGCAGCCAATCCCTCCGGCAGTCCGAGCAGTACTTC. It encodes CASSQSLRQSEQYF.

CDR3 loop: CASSDSGSYYNEQFF. The CDR3, as DNA: TGTGCCAGCAGCGATAGCGGGAGCTATTACAATGAGCAGTTCTTC. The chain joins TRBV9 to TRBJ2-1, with TRBD2 identical over 9 bases. With V trimmed by 3 bases and J by 4 bases, 5 bases remained unmatched. Germline CDR1 is SGDLS and CDR2 is YYNGEE. This CDR3 region has 15 residues.

The chain combines TRBV27 with TRBJ2-3, with TRBD1 identical over 7 bases. V trimming: 6 bases; J trimming: 4 bases; junction bases outside the gene matches: 13. The CDR3 spans 16 residues. CDR1 is MNHEY and CDR2 is SMNVEV in the germline V gene (reference sequence). The CDR3 here is CASRPATGKYADTQYF. In DNA form, the CDR3 reads TGTGCCAGCAGACCAGCGACAGGGAAGTATGCAGATACGCAGTATTTT.

This clone has a single count. V is TRBV15 and J is TRBJ2-7; 8 nucleotides align to TRBD2. CDR1 is LNHNV and CDR2 is YYDKDF in the germline V gene (reference sequence). The V and J ends lost 0 bases and 3 bases, in that order; junction bases with no gene match: 4. This CDR3 region has 15 residues. In DNA form, the CDR3 reads TGTGCCACCAGCAGAGAGAGTAGCGGGATCTACGAGCAGTACTTC. The encoded protein is CATSRESSGIYEQYF.

This clone has only a few counts. The V call is TRBV10-3, the J call TRBJ2-7; TRBD1 agrees at 8 bases. V shed 4 bases, J shed 5 bases, and the junction held 1 base outside the gene matches. CDR1 and CDR2 from the germline V gene are ENHRY and SYGVKD. The CDR3 extends over 12 amino acids. The CDR3 coding sequence is TGTGCCATCAGTGGGACAGGGCACGAGCAGTACTTC. It translates to CAISGTGHEQYF.

The rearrangement uses TRBV28 and TRBJ2-7, with a possible D match to TRBD1 (5 bases). Germline loops: CDR1 MDHEN, CDR2 SYDVKM. CDR3 size: 14 residues. V lost 4 bases to trimming and J lost 6 bases, with 16 bases between them. In DNA, the CDR3 is TGTGCCAGCAGTTCTGGGGCCCTGCGAAGCGAGCAGTACTTC. It codes for CASSSGALRSEQYF. The whole variable domain, remainder taken from reference TRBV28 and TRBJ2-7, is DVKVTQSSRYLVKRTGEKVFLECVQDMDHENMFWYRQDPGLGLRLIYFSYDVKMKEKGDIPEGYSVSREKKERFSLILESASTNQTSMYLCASSSGALRSEQYFGPGTRLTVT.

V and J are TRBV5-4 and TRBJ2-7; TRBD1 might be the D (6 bases). CDR3 length: 15 residues. V was clipped by 4 bases and J by 3 bases, with 17 bases between them. Per germline, CDR1 SGHNT and CDR2 YYREEE (reference sequence). The CDR3 protein is CASSGGPGQLYEQYF. The CDR3 DNA is TGTGCCAGCAGCGGCGGACCCGGACAGCTCTACGAGCAGTACTTC. Combining the CDR3 with reference TRBV5-4 and TRBJ2-7 gives the whole variable domain ETGVTQSPTHLIKTRGQQVTLRCSSQSGHNTVSWYQQALGQGPQFIFQYYREEENGRGNFPPRFSGLQFPNYSSELNVNALELDDSALYLCASSGGPGQLYEQYFGPGTRLTVT.

This clone was counted only a few times. The V call is TRBV2, the J call TRBJ1-4, with D possibly being TRBD1 (6 bases). This CDR3 spans 15 amino acids. V was cut by 6 bases and J by 0 bases, with 11 bases left in between. In germline, CDR1 is SNHLY, CDR2 FYNNEI. Written as DNA, the CDR3 is TGTGCCAGCAGCCACGGACAGACAACTAATGAAAAACTGTTTTTT. As protein: CASSHGQTTNEKLFF. The variable domain in full, with the rest retrieved from reference TRBV2 and TRBJ1-4, is EPEVTQTPSHQVTQMGQEVILRCVPISNHLYFYWYRQILGQKVEFLVSFYNNEISEKSEIFDDQFSVERPDGSNFTLKIRSTKLEDSAMYFCASSHGQTTNEKLFFGSGTQLSVL.

The V and J genes are TRBV5-1 and TRBJ2-7; possibly TRBD2 for D (5 bases). The germline gives CDR1 SGHRS, CDR2 YFSETQ. V gave up 2 bases and J gave up 2 bases, with 11 bases separating them. This CDR3 contains 14 residues. CDR3: CASSLWTDTYEQYF. The CDR3 DNA is TGCGCCAGCAGCTTATGGACTGATACCTACGAGCAGTACTTC.

This clone was recorded a few times. The V and J genes are TRBV2 and TRBJ2-5; 7 bases are shared with TRBD2. This CDR3 has 14 amino acids. After removal of 1 base from V and 4 bases from J, the junction contained 3 bases not matched to a gene. Germline-derived CDR1 and CDR2 are SNHLY and FYNNEI. DNA for the CDR3: TGTGCCAGCAGTGAAGGGGACTACCGAGAGACCCAGTACTTC. Amino acid sequence: CASSEGDYRETQYF.

This clone was detected a few times. The chain couples TRBV28 to TRBJ2-5; TRBD2 matches at 10 bases. After removal of 7 bases from V and 3 bases from J, the junction contained 8 bases not matched to a gene. The CDR3 sequence is 15 residues long. Germline V CDR1 and CDR2: MDHEN, SYDVKM. The CDR3 nucleotides read TGTGCCAGCATAAAAGCGGGAGGGCCGGAAGAGACCCAGTACTTC. It encodes CASIKAGGPEETQYF. The variable domain in full, completed from reference TRBV28 and TRBJ2-5, reads DVKVTQSSRYLVKRTGEKVFLECVQDMDHENMFWYRQDPGLGLRLIYFSYDVKMKEKGDIPEGYSVSREKKERFSLILESASTNQTSMYLCASIKAGGPEETQYFGPGTRLLVL.

Notes on this clone: Given a much more abundant clone one base away, this may be a read error. The sample has other DNA sequences that encode this CDR3 too. The chain combines TRBV28 with TRBJ2-1; D ambiguous. V lost 6 bases to trimming and J lost 4 bases, with 4 bases between them. The CDR3 has 11 amino acids. In germline, CDR1 is MDHEN, CDR2 SYDVKM. The CDR3 loop reads CASSYYNEQFF. The CDR3 DNA reads as TGTGCCAGCAGCTATTACAATGAGCAGTTCTTC. The full variable domain, its missing parts supplied by reference TRBV28 and TRBJ2-1, is DVKVTQSSRYLVKRTGEKVFLECVQDMDHENMFWYRQDPGLGLRLIYFSYDVKMKEKGDIPEGYSVSREKKERFSLILESASTNQTSMYLCASSYYNEQFFGPGTRLTVL.

The chain couples TRBV5-1 to TRBJ2-1; maybe TRBD2 (5 bases). The germline V and J ends were trimmed by 2 bases and 7 bases, with 13 bases remaining between them. The CDR3 totals 14 residues. Germline-derived CDR1 and CDR2 are SGHRS and YFSETQ. CDR3: CASSFPGSGNEQFF. In DNA form, the CDR3 reads TGCGCCAGCAGCTTTCCGGGGAGTGGGAATGAGCAGTTCTTC.

This clone was found a few times. The CDR3 loop is CASSLSPSGGANEQFF. CDR3 nucleotides: TGTGCCAGCAGTTTATCCCCATCCGGGGGGGCAAATGAGCAGTTCTTC. The chain uses TRBV27 and TRBJ2-1; 8 positions match TRBD2. The length of the CDR3 is 16 residues. Germline CDR1 and CDR2: MNHEY and SMNVEV (reference sequence). V lost 0 bases to trimming and J lost 7 bases; unmatched junction nucleotides: 8.